This TCR beta chain was captured by sequencing in a study of breast tumors, draining lymph nodes, adjacent tissues. TCRdb reprocessed the multiplex PCR reads via MiXCR and lists one record per CDR3 protein. There are tens of thousands of distinct CDR3 sequences in the sample; roughly 39% occur only once, and under 12% lies in the top ten. The V gene's germline CDR1 is WNHNN and CDR2 SYGVQD (reference sequence). Trimming took 4 bases from V and 4 from J; bases not matched to a gene: 4. This CDR3 comprises 14 residues. This receptor was taken from a female donor with breast cancer. Some clones in this sample may be carry-over from other donors' samples. The sequenced material came from breast tumor tissue. The chain links TRBV10-1 to TRBJ2-7; 10 bases agree with TRBD2. Here the CDR3 DNA reads TGCGCCAGCAGTGCTAGCGGGAGTATGTACGAGCAGTACTTC. This codes for CASSASGSMYEQYF.